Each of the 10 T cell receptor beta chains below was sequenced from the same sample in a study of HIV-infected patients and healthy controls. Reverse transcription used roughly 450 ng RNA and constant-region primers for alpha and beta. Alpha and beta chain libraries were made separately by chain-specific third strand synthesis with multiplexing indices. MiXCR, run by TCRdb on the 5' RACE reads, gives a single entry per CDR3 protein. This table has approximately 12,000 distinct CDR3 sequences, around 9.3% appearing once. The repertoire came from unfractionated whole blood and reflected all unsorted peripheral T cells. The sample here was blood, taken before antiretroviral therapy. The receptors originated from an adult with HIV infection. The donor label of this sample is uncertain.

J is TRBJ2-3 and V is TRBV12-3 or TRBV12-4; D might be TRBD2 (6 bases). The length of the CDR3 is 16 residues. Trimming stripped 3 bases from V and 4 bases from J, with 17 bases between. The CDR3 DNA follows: TGTGCCAGCAGTTTTTGGGTCGGCGGGGCCCCAGATACGCAGTATTTT. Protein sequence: CASSFWVGGAPDTQYF.

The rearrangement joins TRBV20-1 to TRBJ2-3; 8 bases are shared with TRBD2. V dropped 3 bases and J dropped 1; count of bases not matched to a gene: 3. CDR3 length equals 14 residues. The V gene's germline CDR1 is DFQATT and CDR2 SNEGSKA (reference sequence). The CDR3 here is CSASIGRGTDTQYF. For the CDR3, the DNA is TGCAGTGCTAGTATCGGGAGGGGCACAGATACGCAGTATTTT.

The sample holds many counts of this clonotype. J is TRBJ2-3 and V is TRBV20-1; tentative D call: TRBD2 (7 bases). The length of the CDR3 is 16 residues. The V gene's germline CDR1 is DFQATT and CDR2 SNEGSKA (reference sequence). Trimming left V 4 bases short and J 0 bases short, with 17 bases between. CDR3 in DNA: TGCAGTGCTACCCTGGGAGGGGGGATAAGCACAGATACGCAGTATTTT. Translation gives CSATLGGGISTDTQYF.

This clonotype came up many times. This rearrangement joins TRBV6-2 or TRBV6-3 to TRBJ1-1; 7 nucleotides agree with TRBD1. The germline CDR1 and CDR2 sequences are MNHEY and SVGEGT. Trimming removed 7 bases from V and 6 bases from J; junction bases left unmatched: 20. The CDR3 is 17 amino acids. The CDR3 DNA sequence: TGTGCCAGCACCCTAATACCCCCGGGAGGGGGCATCGCTGAAGCTTTCTTT. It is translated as CASTLIPPGGGIAEAFF.

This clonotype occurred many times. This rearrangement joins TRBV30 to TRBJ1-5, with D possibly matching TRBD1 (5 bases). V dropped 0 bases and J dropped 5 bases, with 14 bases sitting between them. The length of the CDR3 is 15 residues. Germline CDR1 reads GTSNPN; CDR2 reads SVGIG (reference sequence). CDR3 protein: CAWSVHGGGDQPQHF. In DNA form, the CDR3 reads TGTGCCTGGAGTGTACACGGGGGGGGTGATCAGCCCCAGCATTTT.

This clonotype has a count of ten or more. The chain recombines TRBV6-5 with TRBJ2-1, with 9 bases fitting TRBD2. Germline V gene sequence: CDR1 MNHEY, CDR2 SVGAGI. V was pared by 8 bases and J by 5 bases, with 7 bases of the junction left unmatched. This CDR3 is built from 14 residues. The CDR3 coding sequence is TGTGCCAGCGTGAAGGCTAGCGGGGACAATGAGCAGTTCTTC. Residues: CASVKASGDNEQFF.

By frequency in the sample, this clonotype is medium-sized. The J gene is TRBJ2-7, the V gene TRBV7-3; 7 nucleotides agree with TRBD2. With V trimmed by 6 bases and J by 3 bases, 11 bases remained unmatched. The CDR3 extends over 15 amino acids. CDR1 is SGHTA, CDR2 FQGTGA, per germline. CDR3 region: CASSEGAGEIYEQYF. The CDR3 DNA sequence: TGTGCCAGCAGTGAAGGCGCGGGAGAAATCTACGAGCAGTACTTC.

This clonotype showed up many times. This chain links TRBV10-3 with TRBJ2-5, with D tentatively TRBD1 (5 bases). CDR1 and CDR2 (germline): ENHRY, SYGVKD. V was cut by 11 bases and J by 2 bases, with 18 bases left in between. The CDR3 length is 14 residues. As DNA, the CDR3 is TGTGCCTCGACGGCCAGGGCGGAGCAAGAGACCCAGTACTTC. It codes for CASTARAEQETQYF.

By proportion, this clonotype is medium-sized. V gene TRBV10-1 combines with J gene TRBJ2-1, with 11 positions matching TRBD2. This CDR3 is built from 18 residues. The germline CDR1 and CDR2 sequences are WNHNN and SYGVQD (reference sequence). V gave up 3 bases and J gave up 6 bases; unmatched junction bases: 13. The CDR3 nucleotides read TGCGCCAGCAGTGATGAATTAGCGGGAGGGCCGGAGGCCAATGAGCAGTTCTTC. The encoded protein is CASSDELAGGPEANEQFF.

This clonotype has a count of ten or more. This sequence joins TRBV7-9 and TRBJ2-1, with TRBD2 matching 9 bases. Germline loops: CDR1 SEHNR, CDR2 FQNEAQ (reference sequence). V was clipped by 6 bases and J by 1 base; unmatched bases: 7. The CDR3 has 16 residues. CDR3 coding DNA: TGTGCCAGCAGGCCAACTAGCGGGTCTTCCTACAATGAGCAGTTCTTC. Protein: CASRPTSGSSYNEQFF.